The rows below give T cell receptor beta chains drawn from one sample of a study of PD-L1 blockade in urothelial cancer. TCRdb keeps only in-frame clones here, not all; method: immunoSEQ multiplex PCR. Of more than 50,000 clones in the sample, under 90% were seen once. Here the sequenced sample was PBMCs, taken around atezolizumab (anti-PD-L1) treatment. These receptors were obtained from a man aged 65 to 79 with urothelial cancer. Both conserved end residues are part of each CDR3. The order of the fields is clone size, CDR3 length, D gene, J gene, V gene, CDR3 DNA, CDR3 protein. The D gene is left open where the match is weak. The listing skips clone size in some rows; elsewhere it reads once, few, many or a size class.

size: -
length: 11
D: TRBD1
J: TRBJ2-1
V: TRBV20-1
DNA: TGCAGTGCCCGGAAGGACAGGGATAAGTTCTTC
CDR3: CSARKDRDKFF

size: -
length: 14
D: -
J: TRBJ2-7
V: TRBV18
DNA: TGTGCCAGCTCACTCCGACAGAACACCTACGAGCAGTACTTC
CDR3: CASSLRQNTYEQYF

size: -
length: 18
D: TRBD1
J: TRBJ2-4
V: TRBV27
DNA: TGTGCCAGCACCCCCCCGGCGCCAAGGGGGCGAGCCAAAAACATTCAGTACTTC
CDR3: CASTPPAPRGRAKNIQYF

size: -
length: 16
D: -
J: TRBJ2-7
V: TRBV7-6
DNA: TGTGCCAGCAGCTTAGAAGGGGGGGCGCGGGCCTACGAGCAGTACTTC
CDR3: CASSLEGGARAYEQYF

size: -
length: 12
D: TRBD2
J: TRBJ2-7
V: TRBV5-1
DNA: TGCGCGACGGGGGAGGGTGGCCGGGAGCAGTACTTC
CDR3: CATGEGGREQYF

size: -
length: 12
D: -
J: TRBJ2-4
V: TRBV28
DNA: TGTGCCAGCCGGGGTGTTGGATCCATTCAGTACTTC
CDR3: CASRGVGSIQYF

size: -
length: 15
D: TRBD2
J: TRBJ2-2
V: TRBV2
DNA: TGTGCCAGCAGGGGGAGCGGGGCGAACACCGGGGAGCTGTTTTTT
CDR3: CASRGSGANTGELFF

size: few
length: 13
D: -
J: TRBJ1-1
V: TRBV30
DNA: TGTGCCTGGAGGGGGAGGTTGGGGGCTGAAGCTTTCTTT
CDR3: CAWRGRLGAEAFF

size: -
length: 14
D: -
J: TRBJ2-2
V: TRBV30
DNA: TGTGCCTGGAGTAGACTCCTGAACACCGGGGAGCTGTTTTTT
CDR3: CAWSRLLNTGELFF

size: -
length: 15
D: -
J: TRBJ1-5
V: TRBV9
DNA: TGTGCCAGCAGCGCTGGGGCTAATAGCAATCAGCCCCAGCATTTT
CDR3: CASSAGANSNQPQHF

size: -
length: 12
D: -
J: TRBJ2-1
V: TRBV28
DNA: TGTGCCAGCAGTTTAGTACAGGGAATGCAGTTCTTC
CDR3: CASSLVQGMQFF

size: once
length: 18
D: -
J: TRBJ2-7
V: TRBV21-1
DNA: TGTGCCAGCAGCAAAGAGGGCAGGCGGGAGGGCCTAGACTACGAGCAGTACTTC
CDR3: CASSKEGRREGLDYEQYF

size: -
length: 14
D: TRBD1
J: TRBJ2-5
V: TRBV18
DNA: TGTGCCAGCTCATCAGACAGGGGAGAGAAGACCCAGTACTTC
CDR3: CASSSDRGEKTQYF

size: -
length: 14
D: -
J: TRBJ1-4
V: TRBV18
DNA: TGTGCCAGCTCACGGGCAGCAACTAATGAAAAACTGTTTTTT
CDR3: CASSRAATNEKLFF

size: few
length: 12
D: TRBD1
J: TRBJ2-3
V: TRBV29-1
DNA: TGCAGCGCCCTACAGGGGGCAAATACGCAGTATTTT
CDR3: CSALQGANTQYF

size: -
length: 14
D: -
J: TRBJ1-3
V: TRBV25-1
DNA: TGTGCCAGCAGTGTAGCAGGGTACGGAAACACCATATATTTT
CDR3: CASSVAGYGNTIYF

size: -
length: 15
D: TRBD1
J: TRBJ2-7
V: TRBV28
DNA: TGTGCCAGCAGTAACCTTGACAGGGGGCAACACGAGCAGTACTTC
CDR3: CASSNLDRGQHEQYF

size: -
length: 16
D: TRBD2
J: TRBJ2-2
V: TRBV4-2
DNA: TGTGCCAGCAGTCCCGGGGCGGGAGTAGGCACCGGGGAGCTGTTTTTT
CDR3: CASSPGAGVGTGELFF

size: once
length: 14
D: -
J: TRBJ1-2
V: TRBV29-1
DNA: TGCAGCGTTGAACCCTTGATTAAAACAAATGGCTACACCTTC
CDR3: CSVEPLIKTNGYTF

size: -
length: 15
D: -
J: TRBJ2-1
V: TRBV10-3
DNA: TGTGCCATCAGAAGGACATTTGACTCCTACAATGAGCAGTTCTTC
CDR3: CAIRRTFDSYNEQFF

size: -
length: 14
D: -
J: TRBJ1-1
V: TRBV5-4
DNA: TGTGCCAGCAGCTTGGGAGCGAGGAACACTGAAGCTTTCTTT
CDR3: CASSLGARNTEAFF

size: -
length: 15
D: -
J: TRBJ2-2
V: TRBV7-9
DNA: TGTGCCAGCAGCTTAGTACCTAGTCGCGCCGGGGAGCTGTTTTTT
CDR3: CASSLVPSRAGELFF

size: few
length: 12
D: TRBD1
J: TRBJ1-5
V: TRBV6-6
DNA: TGTGCCAGCAGTTCAGGGGGTCAGCCCCAGCATTTT
CDR3: CASSSGGQPQHF

size: few
length: 11
D: -
J: TRBJ2-2
V: TRBV29-1
DNA: TGCAGCGTCTGGAGCACCGGGGAGCTGTTTTTT
CDR3: CSVWSTGELFF

size: few
length: 14
D: TRBD2
J: TRBJ2-3
V: TRBV12-5
DNA: TGTGCTAGTGGGAATACTAGCGGCACAGATACGCAGTATTTT
CDR3: CASGNTSGTDTQYF

size: -
length: 14
D: -
J: TRBJ1-1
V: TRBV6-5
DNA: TGTGCCAGCAGCGGACAGTGGGGTCACACTGAAGCTTTCTTT
CDR3: CASSGQWGHTEAFF

size: once
length: 13
D: -
J: TRBJ2-1
V: TRBV18
DNA: TGTGCCAGCTCAGCGGAGGGCCGCAATGAGCAGTTCTTC
CDR3: CASSAEGRNEQFF

size: few
length: 14
D: -
J: TRBJ1-5
V: TRBV6-1
DNA: TGTGCCAGCAGTGACCAGGGCCCGGTCTGGCCCCAGCATTTT
CDR3: CASSDQGPVWPQHF

size: -
length: 15
D: TRBD1
J: TRBJ2-1
V: TRBV19
DNA: TGTGCCAGTAGTTTCGGGACAGGGGGGGGCAGGGAGCAGTTCTTC
CDR3: CASSFGTGGGREQFF

size: -
length: 13
D: -
J: TRBJ2-3
V: TRBV2
DNA: TGTGCCAGCAGTGTACAGGGCACAGATACGCAGTATTTT
CDR3: CASSVQGTDTQYF

size: -
length: 15
D: -
J: TRBJ2-7
V: TRBV27
DNA: TGTGCCAGCAGTTTCGAAGGAGAGGGTGGCTACGAGCAGTACTTC
CDR3: CASSFEGEGGYEQYF

size: -
length: 15
D: TRBD1
J: TRBJ2-2
V: TRBV4-1
DNA: TGCGCCAGCAGCCAACAGACAGGGTTTACCGGGGAGCTGTTTTTT
CDR3: CASSQQTGFTGELFF

size: -
length: 13
D: TRBD2
J: TRBJ2-5
V: TRBV19
DNA: TGTGCCAGTAGTTGGACTAGCCTGGAGACCCAGTACTTC
CDR3: CASSWTSLETQYF

size: few
length: 15
D: TRBD1
J: TRBJ1-1
V: TRBV2
DNA: TGTGCCAGCAGTGAACAGGGGGCGGAGAACACTGAAGCTTTCTTT
CDR3: CASSEQGAENTEAFF

size: -
length: 15
D: TRBD2
J: TRBJ2-1
V: TRBV6-1
DNA: TGTGCCAGCAGTTTTAGCGGGGGTCCCTACAATGAGCAGTTCTTC
CDR3: CASSFSGGPYNEQFF

size: -
length: 14
D: -
J: TRBJ1-1
V: TRBV5-1
DNA: TGCGCCAGCAGCCCCGGAGGTGGCAGCTGGGAAGCTTTCTTT
CDR3: CASSPGGGSWEAFF

size: few
length: 18
D: TRBD1
J: TRBJ2-7
V: TRBV14
DNA: TGTGCCAGCAGCCAAGCCGGAAGGAGGGGGACAGGGTGGTACGAGCAGTACTTC
CDR3: CASSQAGRRGTGWYEQYF

size: -
length: 15
D: -
J: TRBJ2-5
V: TRBV29-1
DNA: TGCAGCGTTGAAGATTTCAGAAGGACCTCAGGGGCCCAGTACTTC
CDR3: CSVEDFRRTSGAQYF

size: -
length: 13
D: -
J: TRBJ1-4
V: TRBV30
DNA: TGTGCCTGGAGTGTGGCCCCTAATGAAAAACTGTTTTTT
CDR3: CAWSVAPNEKLFF

size: -
length: 12
D: -
J: TRBJ1-1
V: TRBV5-8
DNA: TGTGCCAGCAGCTTGAGGGGGACTGAAGCTTTCTTT
CDR3: CASSLRGTEAFF

size: few
length: 12
D: -
J: TRBJ2-3
V: TRBV5-1
DNA: TGCGCCAGCAGCAGGAGGGCAGATACGCAGTATTTT
CDR3: CASSRRADTQYF

size: -
length: 11
D: -
J: TRBJ2-7
V: TRBV6-5
DNA: TGTGCCAGCAGAAACTACGGGGAGCAGTACTTC
CDR3: CASRNYGEQYF

size: -
length: 14
D: -
J: TRBJ1-2
V: TRBV6-6
DNA: TGTGCCAGCAGTTTAGGGGCGCACTCGTTCGGCTACACCTTC
CDR3: CASSLGAHSFGYTF

size: once
length: 14
D: TRBD2
J: TRBJ2-1
V: TRBV11-3
DNA: TGTGCCAGCAGCTTTAGAGGGAGGGGCAATGAGCAGTTCTTC
CDR3: CASSFRGRGNEQFF

size: -
length: 14
D: -
J: TRBJ2-2
V: TRBV7-7
DNA: TGTGCTAGCAGCCCGGGGGTAGGCACCGGGGAGCTGTTTTTT
CDR3: CASSPGVGTGELFF

size: -
length: 15
D: TRBD2
J: TRBJ2-1
V: TRBV28
DNA: TGTGCCAGCAGCCTATCTCCGGGAGGGCCTCTTGAGCAGTTCTTC
CDR3: CASSLSPGGPLEQFF

size: -
length: 14
D: TRBD2
J: TRBJ2-1
V: TRBV6-1
DNA: TGTGCCAGCAGACCGGGACCGGGAGGCGATGAGCAGTTCTTC
CDR3: CASRPGPGGDEQFF

size: -
length: 14
D: -
J: TRBJ1-3
V: TRBV18
DNA: TGTGCCAGCTCACCACGACAGGAGGGAAACACCATATATTTT
CDR3: CASSPRQEGNTIYF

size: -
length: 16
D: TRBD2
J: TRBJ2-1
V: TRBV11-2
DNA: TGTGCCAGCAGCCCGGGCGGAGCGGGGTACTACAATGAGCAGTTCTTC
CDR3: CASSPGGAGYYNEQFF

size: -
length: 17
D: -
J: TRBJ2-1
V: TRBV28
DNA: TGTGCCAGCAGTTTGAGGAGGGAGATCCCACGCTACAATGAGCAGTTCTTC
CDR3: CASSLRREIPRYNEQFF

size: medium-sized
length: 15
D: -
J: TRBJ1-3
V: TRBV6-5
DNA: TGTGCCAGCACCAACGGGAATGAACCTGGAAACACCATATATTTT
CDR3: CASTNGNEPGNTIYF

size: -
length: 14
D: TRBD1
J: TRBJ2-5
V: TRBV19
DNA: TGTGCCAGTAGTCTCGGACAGGGCCAAGAGACCCAGTACTTC
CDR3: CASSLGQGQETQYF